Detailed here is one T cell receptor (beta chain). The sample belongs to a study of blood T cells in healthy people across ages. Looked up from germline, CDR1 is SEHNR and CDR2 is FQNEAQ (reference sequence). With 5 bases removed from V and 7 bases from J, the gap between germline ends came to 15 bases. This CDR3 is built from 14 residues. The use of a sample-barcoded 5' primer and a J-beta primer mix characterized a second PCR of roughly 7 to 11 cycles. MiXCR was run by TCRdb on the 5' RACE reads, yielding one entry per CDR3 protein. The data hold about 1.1 million distinct CDR3 sequences, with 35% to 40% observed a single time.

This chain links TRBV7-9 with TRBJ2-1, with D unresolved. The TCR sequence derives from a man between 18 and 29 years old in good health. The material sequenced was blood. The CDR3 DNA sequence: TGTGCCAGCAGCCGTCCGAACTATGGTAATGAGCAGTTCTTC. This codes for CASSRPNYGNEQFF.